This is a list of T cell receptor beta chains from one sample in a study of T cell changes during pregnancy in multiple sclerosis. Clones were read by immunoSEQ multiplex PCR, and TCRdb kept only the in-frame ones, dropping some. The repertoire holds about 41,000 clones, 85% to 95% seen once, with 6.5% to 7.5% in the top ten. Sequenced material: CD8+ T cells from peripheral blood mononuclear cells, taken in the third trimester of pregnancy. Every receptor here comes from a female donor with multiple sclerosis, enrolled in a pregnancy study. Both conserved end residues are part of each CDR3. D genes are given only for firm matches. Size values are once, few and many counts, or a class for expanded clones, and some rows have none.

size: -
D: -
J: TRBJ2-1
V: TRBV7-8
DNA: TGTGCCAGCAGCCAGAATAGTTACAGTCCCGGGAACGAGCAGTTCTTC
CDR3: CASSQNSYSPGNEQFF

size: -
D: -
J: TRBJ1-1
V: TRBV28
DNA: TGTGCCAGCAGTTTAGTCATGCCAGATAACACTGAAGCTTTCTTT
CDR3: CASSLVMPDNTEAFF

size: -
D: -
J: TRBJ1-1
V: TRBV28
DNA: TGTGCAACAATAGAATGGGGGGTACGAGAAACTGAAGCTTTCTTT
CDR3: CATIEWGVRETEAFF

size: -
D: -
J: TRBJ2-2
V: TRBV7-3
DNA: TGTGCCAGCAGCGCCACTAGTGGCGGGGAGCTGTTTTTT
CDR3: CASSATSGGELFF

size: -
D: -
J: TRBJ2-1
V: TRBV7-7
DNA: TGTGCTAGCAGCTTAGCGGAGGGACCCACGGGGATCGGCAATGAGCAGTTCTTC
CDR3: CASSLAEGPTGIGNEQFF

size: -
D: TRBD1
J: TRBJ2-1
V: TRBV19
DNA: TGTGCCAGTAGTATTACAGGGGCCTCCTACAATGAGCAGTTCTTC
CDR3: CASSITGASYNEQFF

size: once
D: -
J: TRBJ2-1
V: TRBV7-9
DNA: TGTGCCAGCAGCTTATCCGGCAATGAGCAGTTCTTC
CDR3: CASSLSGNEQFF

size: -
D: TRBD1
J: TRBJ2-1
V: TRBV7-9
DNA: TGTGCCAGCAGCTTAGACGGACAGGGCTACAATGAGCAGTTCTTC
CDR3: CASSLDGQGYNEQFF

size: -
D: -
J: TRBJ2-5
V: TRBV5-5
DNA: TGTGCCAGCAGCCCACCCCTAGCCGCGGAGACCCAGTACTTC
CDR3: CASSPPLAAETQYF

size: -
D: -
J: TRBJ1-2
V: TRBV10-3
DNA: TGTGCCAACAGAGGGGAGGATCACTATGGCTACACCTTC
CDR3: CANRGEDHYGYTF

size: -
D: TRBD1
J: TRBJ2-7
V: TRBV28
DNA: TGTGCCAGCAGGACCACCGGGACAGGGGGTTACGAGCAGTACTTC
CDR3: CASRTTGTGGYEQYF

size: -
D: TRBD2
J: TRBJ2-7
V: TRBV7-9
DNA: TGTGCCAGCAGCCCGAGGGACTATGCCTACGAGCAGTACTTC
CDR3: CASSPRDYAYEQYF

size: -
D: -
J: TRBJ1-5
V: TRBV25-1
DNA: TGTGCCAGCAGTGGCGGGAATCAGCCCCAGCATTTT
CDR3: CASSGGNQPQHF

size: -
D: -
J: TRBJ2-1
V: TRBV4-3
DNA: TGCGCCAGCAGCCAGAGGGTTCACAATGAGCAGTTCTTC
CDR3: CASSQRVHNEQFF

size: -
D: -
J: TRBJ1-2
V: TRBV27
DNA: TGTGCCAGCAGTCCTACAACCGGGTCCTCCTATGGCTACACCTTC
CDR3: CASSPTTGSSYGYTF

size: -
D: -
J: TRBJ1-3
V: TRBV19
DNA: TGTGCCAGTAATAACGGGGAACTCTCTGGAAACACCATATATTTT
CDR3: CASNNGELSGNTIYF

size: once
D: -
J: TRBJ2-7
V: TRBV18
DNA: TGTGCCAGCTCACCACTGGAGAGACCTTACGAGCAGTACTTC
CDR3: CASSPLERPYEQYF

size: -
D: TRBD2
J: TRBJ2-7
V: TRBV4-2
DNA: TGTGCCAGCAGCCAAGAGGCGTCACGGGAGGTTTACTACGAGCAGTACTTC
CDR3: CASSQEASREVYYEQYF

size: -
D: -
J: TRBJ2-3
V: TRBV5-1
DNA: TGCGCCAGCAGCTTTTACGGAGGCACAGATACGCAGTATTTT
CDR3: CASSFYGGTDTQYF

size: -
D: -
J: TRBJ2-7
V: TRBV11-2
DNA: TGTGCCAGCAGCTTAGGGAGCGGGTTCTACGAGCAGTACTTC
CDR3: CASSLGSGFYEQYF

size: -
D: TRBD1
J: TRBJ1-4
V: TRBV5-1
DNA: TGCGCCAGCAGCGGAGAGACAGGGACTAATGAAAAACTGTTTTTT
CDR3: CASSGETGTNEKLFF

size: -
D: -
J: TRBJ1-1
V: TRBV2
DNA: TGTGCCAGCAGTGAACTCAGGGGAGTCACTGAAGCTTTCTTT
CDR3: CASSELRGVTEAFF

size: -
D: TRBD2
J: TRBJ2-1
V: TRBV5-6
DNA: TGTGCCAGCAGCCAAGCCCTAGCGGGAGGATACAATGAGCAGTTCTTC
CDR3: CASSQALAGGYNEQFF

size: -
D: -
J: TRBJ2-3
V: TRBV7-6
DNA: TGTGCCAGCAGCTTAGGGCAGGGCCGTGGTGGGGGCACAGATACGCAGTATTTT
CDR3: CASSLGQGRGGGTDTQYF

size: -
D: TRBD1
J: TRBJ1-2
V: TRBV11-1
DNA: TGTGCCAGCAGCTCCTTACTTGGGACAGGGTTGCGTGGCTACACCTTC
CDR3: CASSSLLGTGLRGYTF

size: -
D: TRBD1
J: TRBJ2-2
V: TRBV6-1
DNA: TGTGCCAGCAGACAGGGGGCTGCCGGGGAGCTGTTTTTT
CDR3: CASRQGAAGELFF

size: -
D: -
J: TRBJ1-1
V: TRBV6-1
DNA: TGTGCCAGCAGTGAAGCGAGAAGGAACACTGAAGCTTTCTTT
CDR3: CASSEARRNTEAFF

size: -
D: TRBD2
J: TRBJ2-1
V: TRBV4-1
DNA: TGCGCCAGCAGCCAGAGCGGGAGTGAGCAGTTCTTC
CDR3: CASSQSGSEQFF

size: once
D: -
J: TRBJ1-5
V: TRBV5-1
DNA: TGCGCCAGCAGCTTGTCAGGGTATCAGCCCCAGCATTTT
CDR3: CASSLSGYQPQHF

size: -
D: TRBD1
J: TRBJ1-1
V: TRBV11-2
DNA: TGTGCCAGCAGCTTAGCGGACAGGGTTGCTTTCTTT
CDR3: CASSLADRVAFF

size: -
D: TRBD2
J: TRBJ2-2
V: TRBV11-2
DNA: TGTGCCAGCAGCTTCCCCTCGGGACTACAGAACACCGGGGAGCTGTTTTTT
CDR3: CASSFPSGLQNTGELFF

size: -
D: -
J: TRBJ1-2
V: TRBV7-8
DNA: TGTGCCAGCAGCTCAGGGAAAGGCTATGGCTACACCTTC
CDR3: CASSSGKGYGYTF

size: -
D: -
J: TRBJ2-3
V: TRBV7-9
DNA: TGTGCCAGCAGCTTCCCGTCAGCAGATACGCAGTATTTT
CDR3: CASSFPSADTQYF

size: -
D: -
J: TRBJ2-2
V: TRBV28
DNA: TGTGCCAGCAGTCCCTCCCTTTCTAGCGTTGGCACCGGGGAGCTGTTTTTT
CDR3: CASSPSLSSVGTGELFF

size: -
D: TRBD1
J: TRBJ1-4
V: TRBV5-4
DNA: TGTGCCAGCAGCTTGGCGGGCCAGGGGGATGAAAAACTGTTTTTT
CDR3: CASSLAGQGDEKLFF

size: -
D: TRBD1
J: TRBJ1-1
V: TRBV27
DNA: TGTGCCTACAGGGGGCTCCGACCGAACACTGAAGCTTTCTTT
CDR3: CAYRGLRPNTEAFF

size: -
D: -
J: TRBJ1-2
V: TRBV13
DNA: TGTGCCAGCAGCCCCCGTTCGCAGTACCTCTATGGCTACACCTTC
CDR3: CASSPRSQYLYGYTF

size: -
D: TRBD2
J: TRBJ2-3
V: TRBV9
DNA: TGTGCCAGCAGCGTAGGTAGCGGGGGGGCCACAGATACGCAGTATTTT
CDR3: CASSVGSGGATDTQYF

size: -
D: -
J: TRBJ2-5
V: TRBV4-1
DNA: TGCGCCAGCAGCTTCCAGACAGCGCAAGAGACCCAGTACTTC
CDR3: CASSFQTAQETQYF

size: -
D: -
J: TRBJ1-1
V: TRBV6-5
DNA: TGTGCCAGCAGTTACTCAGGGGTGAACACTGAAGCTTTCTTT
CDR3: CASSYSGVNTEAFF